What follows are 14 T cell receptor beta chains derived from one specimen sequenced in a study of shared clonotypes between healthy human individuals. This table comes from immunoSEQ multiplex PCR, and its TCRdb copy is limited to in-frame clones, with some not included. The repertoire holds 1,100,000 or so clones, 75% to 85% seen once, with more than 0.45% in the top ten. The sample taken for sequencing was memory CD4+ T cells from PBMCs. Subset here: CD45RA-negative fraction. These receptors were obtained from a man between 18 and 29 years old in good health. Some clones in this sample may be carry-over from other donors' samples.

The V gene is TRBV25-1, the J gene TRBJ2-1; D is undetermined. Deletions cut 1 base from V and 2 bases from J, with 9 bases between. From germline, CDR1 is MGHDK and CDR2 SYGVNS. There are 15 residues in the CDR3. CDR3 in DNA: TGTGCCAGCAGTGAATCAATAATGGCCTACAATGAGCAGTTCTTC. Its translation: CASSESIMAYNEQFF.

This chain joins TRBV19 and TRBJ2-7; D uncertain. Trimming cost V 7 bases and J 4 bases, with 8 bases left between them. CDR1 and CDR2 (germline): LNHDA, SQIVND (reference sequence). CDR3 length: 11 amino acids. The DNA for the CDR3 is TGTGCCAGTACCCCTCCATACGAGCAGTACTTC. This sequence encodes CASTPPYEQYF.

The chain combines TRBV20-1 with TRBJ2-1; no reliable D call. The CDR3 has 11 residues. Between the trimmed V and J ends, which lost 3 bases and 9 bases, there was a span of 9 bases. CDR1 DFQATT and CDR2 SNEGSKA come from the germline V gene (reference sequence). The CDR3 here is CSARPRGEQFF. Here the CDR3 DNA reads TGCAGTGCTAGGCCTCGTGGTGAGCAGTTCTTC.

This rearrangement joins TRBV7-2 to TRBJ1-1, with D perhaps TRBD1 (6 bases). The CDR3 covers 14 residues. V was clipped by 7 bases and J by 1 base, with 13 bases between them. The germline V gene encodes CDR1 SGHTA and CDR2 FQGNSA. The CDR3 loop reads CASTPGAGNTEAFF. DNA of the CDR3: TGTGCCAGCACCCCAGGGGCAGGGAACACTGAAGCTTTCTTT.

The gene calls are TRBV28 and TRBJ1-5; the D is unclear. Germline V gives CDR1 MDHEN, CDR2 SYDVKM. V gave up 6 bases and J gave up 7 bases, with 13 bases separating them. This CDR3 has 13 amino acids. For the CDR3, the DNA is TGTGCCAGCAGCAGGCCCGGGGTCCAGCCCCAGCATTTT. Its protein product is CASSRPGVQPQHF.

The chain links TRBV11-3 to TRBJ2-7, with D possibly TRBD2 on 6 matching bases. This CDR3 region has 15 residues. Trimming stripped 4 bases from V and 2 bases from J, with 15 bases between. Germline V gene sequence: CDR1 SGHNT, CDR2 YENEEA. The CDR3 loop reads CASSSGDIPPYEQYF. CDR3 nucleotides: TGTGCCAGCAGCTCGGGGGATATCCCCCCCTACGAGCAGTACTTC.

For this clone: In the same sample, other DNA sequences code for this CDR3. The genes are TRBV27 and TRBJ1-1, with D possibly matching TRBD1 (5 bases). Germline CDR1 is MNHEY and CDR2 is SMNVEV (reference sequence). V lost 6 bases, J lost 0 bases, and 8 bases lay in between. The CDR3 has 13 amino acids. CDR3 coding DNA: TGTGCCAGCAGAGGACAACTGAACACTGAAGCTTTCTTT. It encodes CASRGQLNTEAFF.

The CDR3 loop reads CASRPLGTLGYEQYF. The CDR3 DNA reads as TGTGCCAGCAGGCCCCTCGGGACATTGGGCTACGAGCAGTACTTC. The chain employs TRBV27 and TRBJ2-7; the D gene is possibly TRBD1 (6 bases). The ends were cut back, 6 bases at V and 3 bases at J, with 18 bases in the middle. Germline lookup yields CDR1 MNHEY and CDR2 SMNVEV (reference sequence). This CDR3 contains 15 residues.

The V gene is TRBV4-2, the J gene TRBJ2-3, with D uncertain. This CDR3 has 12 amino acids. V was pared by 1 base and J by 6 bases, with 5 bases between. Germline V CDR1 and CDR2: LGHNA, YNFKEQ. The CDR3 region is CASSQALDTQYF. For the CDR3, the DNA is TGTGCCAGCAGCCAAGCTCTTGATACGCAGTATTTT.

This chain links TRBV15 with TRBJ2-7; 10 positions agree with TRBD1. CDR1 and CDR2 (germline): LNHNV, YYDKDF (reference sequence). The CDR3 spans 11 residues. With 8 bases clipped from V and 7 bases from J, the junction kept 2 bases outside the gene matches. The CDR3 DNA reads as TGTGCCACCCGACAGGGGGCGGAGCAGTACTTC. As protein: CATRQGAEQYF.

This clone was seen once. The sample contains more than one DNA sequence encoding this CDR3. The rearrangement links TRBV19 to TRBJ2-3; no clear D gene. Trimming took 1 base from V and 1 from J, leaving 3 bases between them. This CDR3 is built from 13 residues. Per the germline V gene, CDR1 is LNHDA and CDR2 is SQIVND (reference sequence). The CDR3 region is CASSIAGTDTQYF. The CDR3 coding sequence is TGTGCCAGTAGTATAGCTGGCACAGATACGCAGTATTTT.

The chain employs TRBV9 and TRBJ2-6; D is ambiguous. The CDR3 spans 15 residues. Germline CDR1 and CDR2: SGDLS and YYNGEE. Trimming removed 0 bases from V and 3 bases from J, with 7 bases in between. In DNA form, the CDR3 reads TGTGCCAGCAGCGTAGAGGGTTATGGGGCCAACGTCCTGACTTTC. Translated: CASSVEGYGANVLTF. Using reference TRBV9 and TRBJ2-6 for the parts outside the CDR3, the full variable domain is DSGVTQTPKHLITATGQRVTLRCSPRSGDLSVYWYQQSLDQGLQFLIQYYNGEERAKGNILERFSAQQFPDLHSELNLSSLELGDSALYFCASSVEGYGANVLTFGAGSRLTVL.

CDR3 amino acids: CASRTSGGVPNEQFF. DNA of the CDR3: TGTGCCAGCAGGACTAGCGGAGGGGTCCCCAATGAGCAGTTCTTC. The J gene is TRBJ2-1, the V gene TRBV25-1; 9 positions agree with TRBD2. The V gene's germline CDR1 is MGHDK and CDR2 SYGVNS. The CDR3 sequence is 15 residues long. V shed 6 bases and J 6 bases; nucleotides not matched to a gene: 9.

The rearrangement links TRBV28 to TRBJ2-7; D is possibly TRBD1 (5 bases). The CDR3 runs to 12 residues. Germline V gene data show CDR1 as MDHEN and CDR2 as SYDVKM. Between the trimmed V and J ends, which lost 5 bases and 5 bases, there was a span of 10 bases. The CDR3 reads CASSVRVHEQYF. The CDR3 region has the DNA TGTGCCAGCAGTGTCAGGGTCCACGAGCAGTACTTC.